Below are 6 T cell receptor beta chains sequenced from a single sample in a study of OX40 agonist ivuxolimab in advanced cancers. The repertoire was sequenced with immunoSEQ multiplex PCR; TCRdb's copy has only in-frame clones and lacks some. The sample has roughly 64,000 clones, roughly 80% seen once. Sample: CD4+ or CD8+ T cells sorted from blood, taken in a trial of the OX40 agonist ivuxolimab. The receptors shown here come from an adult with an advanced solid tumor such as melanoma, head and neck, liver or kidney cancer.

The V call is TRBV19, the J call TRBJ1-1; maybe TRBD1 (5 bases). This CDR3 has 15 amino acids. CDR1 LNHDA and CDR2 SQIVND come from the germline V gene (reference sequence). Between the trimmed V and J ends, which lost 3 bases and 0 bases, there was a span of 11 bases. CDR3 sequence (DNA): TGTGCCAGTAGTATTTCTGGGGACGTGAACACTGAAGCTTTCTTT. Translating it yields CASSISGDVNTEAFF.

The genes are TRBV6-5 and TRBJ1-1, with 10 nucleotides matching TRBD1. Trimming removed 6 bases from V and 5 bases from J; junction bases left unmatched: 6. This CDR3 is 14 amino acids long. CDR1 is MNHEY and CDR2 is SVGAGI in the germline V gene. The CDR3 here is CASSRQGARTEAFF. CDR3 coding DNA: TGTGCCAGCAGCCGACAGGGGGCGCGAACTGAAGCTTTCTTT.

The table lists this clone with many counts. The chain links TRBV5-6 to TRBJ1-5; 8 nucleotides match TRBD1. V was clipped by 1 base and J by 4 bases; unmatched bases: 1. The CDR3 is 14 amino acids. Germline V gene sequence: CDR1 SGHDT, CDR2 YYEEEE. The chain's CDR3 is CASSLWTGNQPQHF. CDR3 DNA sequence: TGTGCCAGCAGCTTGTGGACAGGGAATCAGCCCCAGCATTTT.

The chain uses TRBV11-2 and TRBJ1-2, with 9 bases aligning to TRBD1. The CDR3 has 12 amino acids. Trimming at V came to 5 bases and at J to 12 bases, leaving 7 bases not matched to a gene. The germline V gene has CDR1 SGHAT and CDR2 FQNNGV. The CDR3 here is CASSPDRGGNTF. CDR3 bases: TGTGCCAGCAGCCCGGACAGGGGCGGTAACACCTTC.

The chain employs TRBV29-1 and TRBJ1-6; D unresolved. The length of the CDR3 is 13 residues. The V end was cut by 4 bases, the J end by 0 bases, with 4 bases between. Germline-derived CDR1 and CDR2 are SQVTM and ANQGSEA. Here the CDR3 reads CSVGDSYNSPLHF. The DNA of the CDR3 is TGCAGCGTTGGGGACTCCTATAATTCACCCCTCCACTTT.

This clone was seen just once. This chain joins TRBV21-1 and TRBJ1-1; the table gives TRBD1 as D, unverified against the DNA. TRBV21-1 has pseudogene status. This CDR3 has 18 amino acids. CDR3 in amino acids: CASILKTGMKFLDTEAFF. The CDR3 coding sequence is TGTGCCAGCATCCTCAAGACAGGAATGAAGTTTTTGGACACTGAAGCTTTCTTT.